Sequencing of this TCR beta chain was carried out in a study of CD8 T cells in ankylosing spondylitis. Study findings and constraints: A TCR beta motif made of fewer than ten highly homologous variants seemed typical of ankylosing spondylitis blood. Some of these motif variants have turned up before, in reports on reactive arthritis synovial fluid and blood. The authors reported significant enrichment of disease-linked clones in matched ankylosing spondylitis synovial fluid. CD8+ cells made up the disease-linked clones, which were relatively rare in peripheral blood.

The sample holds many counts of this clonotype. Antigen specificity is unknown. The CDR3 covers 14 residues. Trimming removed 4 bases from V and 6 bases from J, with 14 bases in between. CDR1 is SGHRS and CDR2 is YFSETQ in the germline V gene. The TCR beta libraries were generated through quantitative 5'-RACE incorporating molecular barcodes. TCRdb independently ran MiXCR on the 5' RACE reads; one entry per CDR3 protein. The sample holds roughly 490,000 distinct CDR3 sequences, approximately 5% seen once. The sample taken for sequencing was blood, either unsorted or a sorted T cell fraction (not recorded which). This TCR was recovered from a male donor with ankylosing spondylitis. The J gene is TRBJ2-1, the V gene TRBV5-1, with D perhaps matching TRBD2 (5 bases). The CDR3 DNA reads TGCGCCAGCAGCACCTCGGGAAGTCGCAATGAGCAGTTCTTC. Amino acids: CASSTSGSRNEQFF. Complete variable domain (other parts from reference TRBV5-1 and TRBJ2-1): KAGVTQTPRYLIKTRGQQVTLSCSPISGHRSVSWYQQTPGQGLQFLFEYFSETQRNKGNFPGRFSGRQFSNSRSEMNVSTLELGDSALYLCASSTSGSRNEQFFGPGTRLTVL.